The 8 T cell receptor beta chains in this list originate from one sample, sequenced in a study of early T cells in non-severe SARS-CoV-2 infection. TCRdb reprocessed the 5' RACE reads via MiXCR and lists one record per CDR3 protein. The repertoire includes tens of thousands of distinct CDR3 sequences, 4.7% of them detected once, and approximately 4.8% sits in the top ten. Material: whole blood. The receptor source for this set is an adult who was a healthcare worker with PCR-confirmed SARS-CoV-2 infection or an uninfected control (not recorded which).

This clonotype appeared many times. The V gene is TRBV12-3 or TRBV12-4, the J gene TRBJ2-5; D call uncertain. The CDR3 sequence is 14 residues long. Trimming pared 5 bases from V and 5 bases from J, leaving 15 bases between. The CDR3 here is CASSDGRAGETQYF. Here the CDR3 DNA reads TGTGCCAGCAGTGATGGACGGGCCGGGGAGACCCAGTACTTC.

This clonotype was observed a handful of times. V usage is TRBV6-6 and J usage is TRBJ2-7, with 7 bases fitting TRBD1. The CDR3 extends over 14 amino acids. Germline lookup yields CDR1 MNHNY and CDR2 SVGAGI (reference sequence). Trimming cost V 9 bases and J 4 bases; bases outside gene matches: 12. For the CDR3, the DNA is TGTGCCAGTTGCGAACCCGGGACAGCTTACGAGCAGTACTTC. It specifies CASCEPGTAYEQYF.

This chain links TRBV2 with TRBJ2-5; unclear D gene. Trimming pared 3 bases from V and 0 bases from J, leaving 5 bases between. The germline V gene encodes CDR1 SNHLY and CDR2 FYNNEI. This CDR3 spans 13 amino acids. The CDR3 region is CASSDGYQETQYF. For the CDR3, the DNA is TGTGCCAGCAGTGACGGGTACCAAGAGACCCAGTACTTC.

The chain combines TRBV13 with TRBJ2-7; 8 positions match TRBD1. The CDR3 runs 14 residues. CDR1 and CDR2 (germline): PRHDT, FYEKMQ (reference sequence). After removal of 5 bases from V and 7 bases from J, the junction contained 10 bases not matched to a gene. Written as DNA, the CDR3 is TGTGCCAGCAGCCGTCAGGGGGCGCCAGGGGAGCAGTACTTC. Amino acid sequence: CASSRQGAPGEQYF.

Only a few counts were recorded for this clonotype. The chain carries TRBV5-4 and TRBJ2-5; 8 nucleotides agree with TRBD1. Germline V gives CDR1 SGHNT, CDR2 YYREEE (reference sequence). With 3 bases clipped from V and 1 base from J, the junction kept 11 bases outside the gene matches. The CDR3 runs to 17 residues. The CDR3 spells CASSSPKGQGIQETQYF. The CDR3 DNA follows: TGTGCCAGCAGCTCGCCAAAAGGACAGGGAATCCAAGAGACCCAGTACTTC.

This clonotype was counted many times. The genes are TRBV11-2 and TRBJ2-6; D gene ambiguous. Trimming removed 1 base from V and 0 bases from J, with 7 bases in between. In germline, CDR1 is SGHAT, CDR2 FQNNGV. CDR3 length: 16 residues. CDR3 sequence reads: CASSLVSVSGANVLTF. The CDR3 DNA is TGTGCCAGCAGCTTAGTGAGCGTCTCTGGGGCCAACGTCCTGACTTTC.

V gene TRBV5-1 combines with J gene TRBJ1-4; D gene uncertain. Per the germline V gene, CDR1 is SGHRS and CDR2 is YFSETQ. This CDR3 region has 15 residues. Trimming took 1 base from V and 2 from J, leaving 9 bases between them. For the CDR3, the DNA is TGCGCCAGCAGCTTGAACGTGTTTACTAATGAAAAACTGTTTTTT. It encodes CASSLNVFTNEKLFF.

This clonotype was seen many times. J is TRBJ2-1 and V is TRBV20-1; 10 bases fit TRBD2. Germline lookup yields CDR1 DFQATT and CDR2 SNEGSKA (reference sequence). This CDR3 has 16 amino acids. Trimming cost V 0 bases and J 2 bases; bases outside gene matches: 4. DNA of the CDR3: TGCAGTGCTAGAGATTTACTAGCGGGACCCTACAATGAGCAGTTCTTC. Protein: CSARDLLAGPYNEQFF.